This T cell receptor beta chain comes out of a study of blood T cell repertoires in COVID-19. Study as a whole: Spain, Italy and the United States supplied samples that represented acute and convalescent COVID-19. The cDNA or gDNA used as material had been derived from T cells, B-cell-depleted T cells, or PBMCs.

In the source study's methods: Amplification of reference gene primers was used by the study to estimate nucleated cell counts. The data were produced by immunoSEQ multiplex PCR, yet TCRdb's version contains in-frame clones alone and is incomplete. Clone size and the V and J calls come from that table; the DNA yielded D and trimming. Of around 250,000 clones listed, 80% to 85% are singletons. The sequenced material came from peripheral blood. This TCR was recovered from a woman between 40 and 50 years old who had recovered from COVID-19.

The CDR3 DNA follows: TGTGCCAGCAGCGATGAGACGACAAATGGCTACACCTTC. Translated: CASSDETTNGYTF. This chain joins TRBV2 and TRBJ1-2, with no clear D. The CDR3 length is 13 residues. Germline CDR1 and CDR2: SNHLY and FYNNEI. V was clipped by 6 bases and J by 6 bases, with 14 bases between them.